Included here is one T cell receptor (beta chain) sequence, with context. Sequenced by immunoSEQ multiplex PCR; TCRdb stores in-frame clones only, minus some. The sample lists about 230,000 clones; around nine tenths were seen once. V shed 4 bases, J shed 4 bases, and the junction held 7 bases outside the gene matches. CDR1 and CDR2 (germline): SNHLY, FYNNEI. The CDR3 is 15 residues long. The data derive from a study of blood T cell repertoires in COVID-19. V and J are TRBV2 and TRBJ2-5, with TRBD2 matching 9 bases. The clonotype comes from a woman aged 60-70 years with acute or convalescent COVID-19. The sample consisted of peripheral blood. The CDR3 nucleotides are TGTGCCAGCAGTGCTGATAGCGGGAGCGGAGAGACCCAGTACTTC. Translation: CASSADSGSGETQYF.